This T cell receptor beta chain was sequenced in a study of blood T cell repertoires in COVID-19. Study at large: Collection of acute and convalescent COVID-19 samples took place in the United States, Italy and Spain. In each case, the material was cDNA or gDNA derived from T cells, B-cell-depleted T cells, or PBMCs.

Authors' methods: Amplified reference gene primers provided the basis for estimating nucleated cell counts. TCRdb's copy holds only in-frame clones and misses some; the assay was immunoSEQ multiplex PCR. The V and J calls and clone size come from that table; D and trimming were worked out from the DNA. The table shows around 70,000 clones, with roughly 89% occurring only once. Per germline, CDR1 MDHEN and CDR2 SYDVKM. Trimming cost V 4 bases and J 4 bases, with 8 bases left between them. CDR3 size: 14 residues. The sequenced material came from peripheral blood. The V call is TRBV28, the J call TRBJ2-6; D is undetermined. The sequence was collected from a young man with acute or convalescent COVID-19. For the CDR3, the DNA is TGTGCCAGCAGTTCCCCCGCGGGGGCCAACGTCCTGACTTTC. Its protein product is CASSSPAGANVLTF.